The present T cell receptor beta chain was sequenced within a study of Ad26.COV2.S vaccination and SARS-CoV-2 variants. Study background: Once or twice, 56 days apart, Ad26.COV2.S was delivered intramuscularly.

This clone was counted once. The antigen remains unidentified. Germline loops: CDR1 MGHRA, CDR2 YSYEKL. This CDR3 has 14 amino acids. Trimming removed 0 bases from V and 4 bases from J, with 10 bases in between. Treatment reported: approximately 18 received Ad26.COV2.S at low or high dose, single or two shots; 5 received placebo; per-sample allocation not given. Material that was analyzed had been drawn on day 63 after the first vaccine or placebo injection. Study-level points and caveats: Whether participants received vaccine or placebo, their non-spike TCR breadth was similar. Placebo recipients showed lower spike-specific TCR breadth than vaccinees. Using TCR breadth and depth analyses may have led to underestimated total T cell responses.

Sequencing was performed with immunoSEQ multiplex PCR; in TCRdb, only in-frame clones are kept and a portion is missing. The sample holds roughly 300,000 clones, around 90% seen once. The sequenced sample was peripheral blood, obtained in a trial of Ad26.COV2.S vaccine versus placebo. The rearrangement uses TRBV4-1 and TRBJ2-7, with D perhaps matching TRBD1 (5 bases). The TCR was taken from a person aged 18 to 65 who received the Ad26.COV2.S COVID-19 vaccine or a placebo. In nucleotides, the CDR3 is TGCGCCAGCAGCCAAGATGGCAGGGCGTACGAGCAGTACTTC. This codes for CASSQDGRAYEQYF.